This is a list of T cell receptor beta chains from one sample in a study of metastatic and nonmetastatic thyroid tumors. TCRdb ran MiXCR on the PCR reads. The sample carries tens of thousands of clones, less than 20% recorded once. The source material was tumor tissue. These receptors were collected from a female donor with papillary thyroid cancer or a benign thyroid nodule (not recorded which). Some clones in this sample may be carry-over from other donors' samples. Each CDR3 is given with its conserved first and last residue. A D gene is named only where the DNA matches it firmly. Clone size appears in some rows only: once, few, many, or a class for an expanded clone.

J gene,V gene,D gene,clone size,CDR3 DNA,CDR3 protein
TRBJ2-3,TRBV24-1,-,many,TGTGCCACCAGTGACCCGACAGCCCGTAACCCAGATACGCAGTATTTT,CATSDPTARNPDTQYF
TRBJ2-6,TRBV20-1,TRBD1,many,TGCAGTGCTAGAACTGACAGGGCCGGGGCCAACGTCCTGACTTTC,CSARTDRAGANVLTF
TRBJ2-7,TRBV29-1,-,many,TGCAGCGTCGGACAGATCGGCGAGCAGTACTTC,CSVGQIGEQYF
TRBJ1-5,TRBV4-2,-,-,TGTGCCAGCAGCCAAGTAGTACAGTCCAATCAGCCCCAGCATTTT,CASSQVVQSNQPQHF
TRBJ2-1,TRBV20-1,-,many,TGCAGTGCTAGAGATTTTACCGGGGCCGGACACAATGAGCAGTTCTTC,CSARDFTGAGHNEQFF
TRBJ2-5,TRBV20-1,-,-,TGCAGTGCTAGAGAAGTAGGGTCAGGCCAAGAGACCCGGTACTTC,CSAREVGSGQETRYF
TRBJ1-2,TRBV3-1,-,many,TGTGCCAGCAGCCAAGCTGCTGCGGACTATGGCTACACCTTC,CASSQAAADYGYTF
TRBJ1-6,TRBV13,-,many,TGTGCCAGCACGTCGAGCTCCTATAATTCACCCCTCCACTTT,CASTSSSYNSPLHF
TRBJ1-2,TRBV6-1,TRBD1,many,TGTGCCAGCAGATTACAGGGGCAGGGAGGTAACTATGGCTACACCTTC,CASRLQGQGGNYGYTF
TRBJ2-1,TRBV4-1,-,many,TGCGCCAGCAGCCAAGGAAAAGGCTGGAATGAGCAGTTCTTC,CASSQGKGWNEQFF
TRBJ2-3,TRBV20-1,TRBD2,many,TGCAGCGCTAGAGATTGGTCTAGCGGGACTAGTTGGGGAGATACGCAGTATTTT,CSARDWSSGTSWGDTQYF